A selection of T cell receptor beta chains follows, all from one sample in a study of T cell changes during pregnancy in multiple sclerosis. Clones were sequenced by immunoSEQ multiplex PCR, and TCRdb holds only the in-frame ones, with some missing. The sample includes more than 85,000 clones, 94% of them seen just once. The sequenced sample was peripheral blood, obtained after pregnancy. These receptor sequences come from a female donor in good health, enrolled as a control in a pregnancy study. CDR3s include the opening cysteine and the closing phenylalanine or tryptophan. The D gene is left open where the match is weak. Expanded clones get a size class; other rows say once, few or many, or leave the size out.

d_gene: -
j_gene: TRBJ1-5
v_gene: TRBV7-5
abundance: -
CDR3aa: CARSFTGVHQPQHF
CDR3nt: TGTGCCAGAAGCTTCACAGGGGTTCATCAGCCCCAGCATTTT

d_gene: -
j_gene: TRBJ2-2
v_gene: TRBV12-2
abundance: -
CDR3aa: CASRLEVGGTSGSTGELFF
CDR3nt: TGTGCAAGTCGCTTAGAGGTCGGGGGGACTAGCGGGAGTACCGGGGAGCTGTTTTTT

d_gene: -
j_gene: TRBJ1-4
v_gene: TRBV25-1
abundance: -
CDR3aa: CASSETSGADHEKLFF
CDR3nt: TGTGCCAGCAGTGAAACCTCAGGGGCTGACCATGAAAAACTGTTTTTT

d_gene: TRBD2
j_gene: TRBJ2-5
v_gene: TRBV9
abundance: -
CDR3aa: CASSTGLGETQYF
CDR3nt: TGTGCCAGCAGCACGGGACTAGGGGAGACCCAGTACTTC

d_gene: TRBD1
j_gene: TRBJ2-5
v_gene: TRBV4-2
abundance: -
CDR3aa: CASSNSGTGDETQYF
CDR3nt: TGTGCCAGCAGCAATTCCGGGACAGGGGACGAGACCCAGTACTTC

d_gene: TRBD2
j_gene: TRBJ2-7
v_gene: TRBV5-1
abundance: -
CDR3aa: CASSFGNKLALPDEQYF
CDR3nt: TGCGCCAGCAGCTTTGGGAACAAACTAGCGTTACCGGACGAGCAGTACTTC

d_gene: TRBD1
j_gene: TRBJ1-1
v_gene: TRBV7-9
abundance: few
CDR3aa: CASSLAYQGAEAFF
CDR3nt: TGTGCCAGCAGCTTAGCCTATCAGGGGGCAGAAGCTTTCTTT

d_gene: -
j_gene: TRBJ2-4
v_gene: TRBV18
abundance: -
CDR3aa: CASSPDGTKNIQYF
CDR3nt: TGTGCCAGCTCACCGGACGGGACCAAAAACATTCAGTACTTC

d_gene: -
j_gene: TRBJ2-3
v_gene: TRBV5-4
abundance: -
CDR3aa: CASSLIRGGEEQYF
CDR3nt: TGTGCCAGCAGCTTGATCAGGGGCGGTGAGGAACAGTATTTT

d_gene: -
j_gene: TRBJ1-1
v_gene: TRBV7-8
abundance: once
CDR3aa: CASTDRSNTEAFF
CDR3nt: TGTGCCAGCACTGACAGGTCGAACACTGAAGCTTTCTTT

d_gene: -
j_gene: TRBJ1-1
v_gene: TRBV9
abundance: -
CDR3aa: CASSVGQSTEAFF
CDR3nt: TGTGCCAGCAGCGTGGGCCAGTCCACTGAAGCTTTCTTT

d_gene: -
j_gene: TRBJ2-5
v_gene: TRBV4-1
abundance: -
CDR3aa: CASSQRQGGETQYF
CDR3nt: TGCGCCAGCAGCCAAAGACAAGGGGGAGAGACCCAGTACTTC

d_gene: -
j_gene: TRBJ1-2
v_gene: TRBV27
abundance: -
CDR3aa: CASSPTGRDANYGYTF
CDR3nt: TGTGCCAGCAGTCCCACCGGGCGGGATGCTAACTATGGCTACACCTTC

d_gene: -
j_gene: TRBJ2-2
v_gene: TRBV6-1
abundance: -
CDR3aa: CASSEAQEDTGELFF
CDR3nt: TGTGCCAGCAGTGAAGCTCAGGAAGACACCGGGGAGCTGTTTTTT

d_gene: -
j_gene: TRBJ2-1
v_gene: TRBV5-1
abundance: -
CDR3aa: CASSLGASPNEQFF
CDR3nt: TGCGCCAGCAGCTTGGGGGCGAGCCCCAATGAGCAGTTCTTC

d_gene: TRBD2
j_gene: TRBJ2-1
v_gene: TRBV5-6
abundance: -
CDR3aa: CASSLGAGASRDEQFF
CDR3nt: TGTGCCAGCAGCTTGGGGGCGGGAGCCTCCAGGGATGAGCAGTTCTTC

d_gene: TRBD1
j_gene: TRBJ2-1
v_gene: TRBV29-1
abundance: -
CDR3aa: CSVEKGQGLGSYNEQFF
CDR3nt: TGCAGCGTTGAGAAGGGACAGGGGCTGGGATCCTACAATGAGCAGTTCTTC

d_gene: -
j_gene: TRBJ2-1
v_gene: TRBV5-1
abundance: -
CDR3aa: CASSLGPGAGSYNEQFF
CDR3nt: TGCGCCAGCAGCTTGGGCCCAGGAGCGGGCTCCTACAATGAGCAGTTCTTC

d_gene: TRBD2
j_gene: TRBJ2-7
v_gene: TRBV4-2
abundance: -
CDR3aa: CASSQGLAGGSEQYF
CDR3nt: TGTGCCAGCAGCCAAGGACTAGCGGGAGGGAGTGAGCAGTACTTC

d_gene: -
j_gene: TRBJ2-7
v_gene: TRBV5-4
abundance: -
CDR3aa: CASSWTPTYEQYF
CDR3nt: TGTGCCAGCAGCTGGACACCCACCTACGAGCAGTACTTC

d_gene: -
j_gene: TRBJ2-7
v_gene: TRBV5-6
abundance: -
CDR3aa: CASSLRDRNYEQYF
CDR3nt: TGTGCCAGCAGCTTGCGAGACAGAAACTACGAGCAGTACTTC

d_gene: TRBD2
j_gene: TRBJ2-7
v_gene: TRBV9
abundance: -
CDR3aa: CASSGGASGYEQYF
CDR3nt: TGTGCCAGCAGCGGGGGGGCTAGCGGGTACGAGCAGTACTTC

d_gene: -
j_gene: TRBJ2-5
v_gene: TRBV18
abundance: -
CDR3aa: CASSPQQDQETQYF
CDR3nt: TGTGCCAGCTCACCACAACAGGATCAAGAGACCCAGTACTTC

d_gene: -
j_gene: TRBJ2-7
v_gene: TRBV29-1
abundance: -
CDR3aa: CSVVAPTLEQYF
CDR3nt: TGCAGCGTTGTGGCCCCGACTCTCGAGCAGTACTTC

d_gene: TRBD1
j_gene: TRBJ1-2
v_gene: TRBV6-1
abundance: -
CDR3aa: CASSAQGADYGYTF
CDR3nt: TGTGCCAGCAGTGCTCAGGGGGCTGACTATGGCTACACCTTC

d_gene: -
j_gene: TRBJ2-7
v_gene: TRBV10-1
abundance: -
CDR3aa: CASSKTYEQYF
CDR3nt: TGCGCCAGCAGTAAAACTTACGAGCAGTACTTC

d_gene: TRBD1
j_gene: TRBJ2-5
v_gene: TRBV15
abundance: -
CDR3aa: CATSSGTATQTQYF
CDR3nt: TGTGCCACCAGCAGCGGGACAGCGACCCAGACCCAGTACTTC

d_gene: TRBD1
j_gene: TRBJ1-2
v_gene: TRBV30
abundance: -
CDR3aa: CAWSWTGASYGYTF
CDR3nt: TGTGCCTGGAGTTGGACAGGGGCATCCTATGGCTACACCTTC

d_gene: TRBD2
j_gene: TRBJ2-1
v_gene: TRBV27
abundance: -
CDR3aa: CASSFRGLTQTHNEQFF
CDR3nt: TGTGCCAGCAGTTTCCGGGGACTAACCCAAACTCACAATGAGCAGTTCTTC

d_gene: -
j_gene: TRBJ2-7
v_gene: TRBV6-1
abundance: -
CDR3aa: CASSTTSGLYEQYF
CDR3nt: TGTGCCAGCAGTACGACCTCGGGTCTCTACGAGCAGTACTTC

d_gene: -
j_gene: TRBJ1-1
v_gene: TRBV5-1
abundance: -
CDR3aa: CASSSLRGNTEAFF
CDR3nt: TGCGCCAGCAGCTCACTTCGGGGGAACACTGAAGCTTTCTTT

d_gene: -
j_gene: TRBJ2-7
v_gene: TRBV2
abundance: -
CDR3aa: CASSEGAASSYEQYF
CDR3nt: TGTGCCAGCAGTGAAGGGGCCGCGAGCTCCTACGAGCAGTACTTC